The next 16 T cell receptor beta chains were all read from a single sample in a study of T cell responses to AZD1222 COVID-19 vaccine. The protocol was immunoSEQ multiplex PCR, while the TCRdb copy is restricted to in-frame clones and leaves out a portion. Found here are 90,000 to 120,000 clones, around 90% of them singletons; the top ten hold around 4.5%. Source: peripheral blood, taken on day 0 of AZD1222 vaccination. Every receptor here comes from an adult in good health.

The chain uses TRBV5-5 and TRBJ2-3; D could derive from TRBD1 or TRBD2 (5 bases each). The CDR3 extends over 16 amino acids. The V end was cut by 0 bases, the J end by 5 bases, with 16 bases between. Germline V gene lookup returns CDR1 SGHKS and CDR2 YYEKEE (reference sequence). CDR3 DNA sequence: TGTGCCAGCAGCTTGGGAGGGGTCGGGCCCGGAGATACGCAGTATTTT. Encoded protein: CASSLGGVGPGDTQYF.

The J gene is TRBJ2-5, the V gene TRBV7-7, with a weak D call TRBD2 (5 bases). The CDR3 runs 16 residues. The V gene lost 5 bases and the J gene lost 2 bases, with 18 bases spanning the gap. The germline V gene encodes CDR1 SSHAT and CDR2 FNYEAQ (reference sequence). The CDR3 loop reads CASSRTPGYIQETQYF. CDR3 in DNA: TGTGCCAGCAGCCGCACCCCGGGGTATATTCAAGAGACCCAGTACTTC.

The CDR3 DNA reads TGTGCCAGCAGTGAAGGGGGCAGGCGAGGGAATCAGCCCCAGCATTTT. Its protein is CASSEGGRRGNQPQHF. The V gene is TRBV2, the J gene TRBJ1-5; D is possibly TRBD1 (5 bases). The CDR3 sequence is 16 residues long. V was pared by 1 base and J by 4 bases, with 14 bases between. Looked up from germline, CDR1 is SNHLY and CDR2 is FYNNEI.

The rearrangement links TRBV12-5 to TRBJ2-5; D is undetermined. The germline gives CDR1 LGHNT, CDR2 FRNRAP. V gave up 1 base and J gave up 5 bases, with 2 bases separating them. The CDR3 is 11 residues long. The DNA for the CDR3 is TGTGCTAGTGGTTTGGGGGAGACCCAGTACTTC. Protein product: CASGLGETQYF. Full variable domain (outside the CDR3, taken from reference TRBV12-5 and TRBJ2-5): DARVTQTPRHKVTEMGQEVTMRCQPILGHNTVFWYRQTMMQGLELLAYFRNRAPLDDSGMPKDRFSAEMPDATLATLKIQPSEPRDSAVYFCASGLGETQYFGPGTRLLVL.

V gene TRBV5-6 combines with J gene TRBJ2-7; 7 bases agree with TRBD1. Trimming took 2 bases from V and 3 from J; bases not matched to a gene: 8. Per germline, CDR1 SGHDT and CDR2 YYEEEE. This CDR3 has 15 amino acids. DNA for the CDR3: TGTGCCAGCAGCTTAGGACAGGCCCCCTACTACGAGCAGTACTTC. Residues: CASSLGQAPYYEQYF.

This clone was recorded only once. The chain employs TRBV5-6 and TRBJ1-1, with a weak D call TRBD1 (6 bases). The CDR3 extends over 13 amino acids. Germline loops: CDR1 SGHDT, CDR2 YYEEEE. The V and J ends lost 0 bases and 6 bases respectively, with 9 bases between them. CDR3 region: CASSLVWGPEAFF. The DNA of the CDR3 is TGTGCCAGCAGCTTGGTATGGGGGCCTGAAGCTTTCTTT.

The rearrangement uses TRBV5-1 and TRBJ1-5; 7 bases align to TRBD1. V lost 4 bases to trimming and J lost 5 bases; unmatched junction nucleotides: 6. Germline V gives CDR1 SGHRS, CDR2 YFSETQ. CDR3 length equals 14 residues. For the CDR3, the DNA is TGCGCCAGCAGCCGCTCAGGGGGTGATCAGCCCCAGCATTTT. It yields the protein CASSRSGGDQPQHF.

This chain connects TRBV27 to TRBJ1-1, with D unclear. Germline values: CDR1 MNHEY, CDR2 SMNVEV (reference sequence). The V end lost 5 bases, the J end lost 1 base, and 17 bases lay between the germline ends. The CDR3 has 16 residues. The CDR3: CASSPLTAVGNTEAFF. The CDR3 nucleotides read TGTGCCAGCAGTCCCTTGACGGCTGTGGGGAACACTGAAGCTTTCTTT.

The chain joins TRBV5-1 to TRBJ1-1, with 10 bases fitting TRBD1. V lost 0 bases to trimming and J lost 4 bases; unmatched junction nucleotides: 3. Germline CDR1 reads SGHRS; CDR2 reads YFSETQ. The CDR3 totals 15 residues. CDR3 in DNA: TGCGCCAGCAGCTTGGTGACAGGGGGCGGCACTGAAGCTTTCTTT. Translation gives CASSLVTGGGTEAFF.

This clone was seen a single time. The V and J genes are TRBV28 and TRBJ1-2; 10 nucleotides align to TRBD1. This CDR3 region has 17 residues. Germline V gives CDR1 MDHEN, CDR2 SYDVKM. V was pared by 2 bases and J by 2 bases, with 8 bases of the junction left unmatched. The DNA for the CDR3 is TGTGCCAGCAGTTTAGATCAGCCGGGACAGGGGAACTATGGCTACACCTTC. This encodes CASSLDQPGQGNYGYTF.

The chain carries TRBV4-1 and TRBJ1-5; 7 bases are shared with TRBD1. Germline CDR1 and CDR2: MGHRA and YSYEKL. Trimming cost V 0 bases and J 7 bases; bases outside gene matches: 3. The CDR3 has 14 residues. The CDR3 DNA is TGCGCCAGCAGCCAAGAACAGGGGAGGCAGCCCCAGCATTTT. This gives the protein CASSQEQGRQPQHF.

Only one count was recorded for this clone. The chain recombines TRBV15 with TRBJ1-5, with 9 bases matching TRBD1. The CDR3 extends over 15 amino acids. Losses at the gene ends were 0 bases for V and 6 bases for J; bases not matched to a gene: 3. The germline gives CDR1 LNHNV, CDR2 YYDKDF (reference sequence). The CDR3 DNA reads TGTGCCACCAGCAGAGATCGACAGGGGGGTCAGCCCCAGCATTTT. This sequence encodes CATSRDRQGGQPQHF. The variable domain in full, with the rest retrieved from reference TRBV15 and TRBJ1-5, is DAMVIQNPRYQVTQFGKPVTLSCSQTLNHNVMYWYQQKSSQAPKLLFHYYDKDFNNEADTPDNFQSRRPNTSFCFLDIRSPGLGDTAMYLCATSRDRQGGQPQHFGDGTRLSIL.

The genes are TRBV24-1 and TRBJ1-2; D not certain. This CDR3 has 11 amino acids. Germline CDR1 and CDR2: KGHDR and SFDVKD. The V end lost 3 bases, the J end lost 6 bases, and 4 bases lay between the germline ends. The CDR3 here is CATSDPDGYTF. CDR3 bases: TGTGCCACCAGTGATCCTGATGGCTACACCTTC.

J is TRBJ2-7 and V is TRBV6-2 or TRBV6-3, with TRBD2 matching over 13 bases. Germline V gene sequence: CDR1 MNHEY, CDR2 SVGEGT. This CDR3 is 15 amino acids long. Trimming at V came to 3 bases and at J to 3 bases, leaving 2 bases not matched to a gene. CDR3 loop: CASSYRTSGSYEQYF. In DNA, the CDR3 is TGTGCCAGCAGTTATCGGACTAGCGGGAGCTACGAGCAGTACTTC.

The CDR3 loop is CASTSRPGGWANYGYTF. The CDR3 DNA is TGTGCCAGCACCTCCCGACCAGGGGGTTGGGCTAACTATGGCTACACCTTC. The J gene is TRBJ1-2, the V gene TRBV18; 7 bases fit TRBD1. CDR3 length: 17 amino acids. Germline V gene data show CDR1 as KGHSH and CDR2 as LQKENI. The ends lost 8 bases at V and 0 bases at J; junction bases unmatched: 15.

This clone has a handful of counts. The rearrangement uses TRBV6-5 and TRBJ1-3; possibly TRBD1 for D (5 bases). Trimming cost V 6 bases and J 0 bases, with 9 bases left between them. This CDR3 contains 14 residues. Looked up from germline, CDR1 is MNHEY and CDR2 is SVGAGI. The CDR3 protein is CASREGNSGNTIYF. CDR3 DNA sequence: TGTGCCAGCAGGGAGGGGAACTCTGGAAACACCATATATTTT.